This T cell receptor beta chain stems from a study of human T cells and chemical hapten exposure. Study-wide background: 0.01% DPC was applied to the upper back in patch tests, which were read at 6 days.

Looked up from germline, CDR1 is SGHNT and CDR2 is YYREEE (reference sequence). CDR3 length: 14 amino acids. Trimming cost V 2 bases and J 3 bases, with 9 bases left between them. TCRdb used MiXCR to reprocess the RACE reads, holding one entry per CDR3 protein. The table shows about 200,000 distinct CDR3 sequences, with 20% to 25% occurring only once. The time point is: patch test 3, about 24 weeks after DPC sensitization. The treatment here: therapeutic diphenylcyclopropenone sensitization with weekly scalp DPC. The chain has TRBV5-4 and TRBJ2-4; perhaps TRBD2 as D (5 bases). The clonotype was recovered from a woman in her thirties or forties with alopecia areata. Some clones in this sample may be carry-over from other donors' samples. Sequencing used whole blood, obtained in connection with sensitization to the hapten diphenylcyclopropenone (DPC). The CDR3 DNA sequence: TGTGCCAGCAGCTTAGGGAGCGGCAAAAACATTCAGTACTTC. This gives the protein CASSLGSGKNIQYF.